This TCR beta chain was documented in a study of T cells in Graves' hyperthyroidism and ophthalmopathy. Patients having uncontrolled infection, another autoimmune disease, pregnancy or lactation were not included. From more than 9 ml of fresh peripheral blood, PBMCs were isolated. Regarding the study as a whole: Onset of ophthalmopathy came a median around 7.1 months after the model predicted it. In the blood, most expanded thyroid clonotypes above 0.001 appeared as well.

This CDR3 contains 15 residues. Germline CDR1 is LGHDT and CDR2 is YNNKEL (reference sequence). V was pared by 0 bases and J by 2 bases, with 4 bases of the junction left unmatched. This clonotype appeared a few times. Its antigen remains unidentified. Amplified regions were TCR beta CDR3 sequences from RNA transcripts. First-round RT-PCR with HTBI primers amplified the TCR CDR3 region. Using its own MiXCR run on the multiplex PCR reads, TCRdb lists one record per CDR3 protein. Among fewer than 250,000 distinct CDR3 sequences listed, approximately 24% were seen once. This TCR derives from a woman aged 40 to 50 with Graves' ophthalmopathy. The gene calls are TRBV3-1 and TRBJ2-7; 7 nucleotides agree with TRBD2. Specimen: blood. CDR3 DNA: TGTGCCAGCAGCCAAGATGGGACTAAGACCTACGAGCAGTACTTC. Translating it yields CASSQDGTKTYEQYF.